This is a list of T cell receptor beta chains from one sample in a study of blood T cell repertoires in COVID-19. TCRdb's copy holds only in-frame clones and misses some; the assay was immunoSEQ multiplex PCR. The table has some 250,000 clones, around 86% seen once. Sequencing was done on a sample of peripheral blood. These receptors originate from a woman aged 25-40 years who had recovered from COVID-19. The CDR3 runs from the conserved cysteine through the conserved F or W. D genes are given only for firm matches. Not every row has a clone size; where given, it reads once, few, many or a size class.

CDR3 length: 15; V gene: TRBV23-1; D gene: -; clone size: -; J gene: TRBJ1-1; CDR3 DNA: TGCGCCAGCTCCCCGTCGAACAGGGTGAACACTGAAGCTTTCTTT; CDR3 protein: CASSPSNRVNTEAFF
CDR3 length: 15; V gene: TRBV5-6; D gene: TRBD1; clone size: -; J gene: TRBJ2-7; CDR3 DNA: TGTGCCAGCAGCTTGTTGGGGACAGGGTCCTACGAGCAGTACTTC; CDR3 protein: CASSLLGTGSYEQYF
CDR3 length: 14; V gene: TRBV5-5; D gene: TRBD1; clone size: -; J gene: TRBJ2-7; CDR3 DNA: TGTGCCAGCAGCCCGACAGGGTCCCACTACGAGCAGTACTTC; CDR3 protein: CASSPTGSHYEQYF
CDR3 length: 11; V gene: TRBV7-9; D gene: TRBD1; clone size: -; J gene: TRBJ1-2; CDR3 DNA: TGTGCCAGCAGCTCAGACAGGGTTGAGACCTTC; CDR3 protein: CASSSDRVETF
CDR3 length: 13; V gene: TRBV11-1; D gene: -; clone size: few; J gene: TRBJ1-4; CDR3 DNA: TGTGCCAGCAGCTTCGGAACTAATGAAAAACTGTTTTTT; CDR3 protein: CASSFGTNEKLFF
CDR3 length: 14; V gene: TRBV9; D gene: -; clone size: -; J gene: TRBJ2-5; CDR3 DNA: TGTGCCAGCAGCGCCACGTACGGGGTAGAGACCCAGTACTTC; CDR3 protein: CASSATYGVETQYF
CDR3 length: 17; V gene: TRBV11-2; D gene: TRBD2; clone size: -; J gene: TRBJ2-1; CDR3 DNA: TGTGCCAGCAGCTCCCCGAAAAGCGGGGGGGCTTCTGGTGAGCAGTTCTTC; CDR3 protein: CASSSPKSGGASGEQFF
CDR3 length: 13; V gene: TRBV7-3; D gene: TRBD1; clone size: -; J gene: TRBJ2-1; CDR3 DNA: TGTGCCAGCAGCCTGACAGGGTCCAATGAGCAGTTCTTC; CDR3 protein: CASSLTGSNEQFF
CDR3 length: 14; V gene: TRBV10-1; D gene: TRBD1; clone size: -; J gene: TRBJ1-2; CDR3 DNA: TGCGCCAGCAGTGCGGGACAGGTACCATATGGCTACACCTTC; CDR3 protein: CASSAGQVPYGYTF
CDR3 length: 15; V gene: TRBV7-9; D gene: TRBD1; clone size: -; J gene: TRBJ1-1; CDR3 DNA: TGTGCCAGCAGCCCCGGGGGTACAGGGGGCACTGAAGCTTTCTTT; CDR3 protein: CASSPGGTGGTEAFF
CDR3 length: 15; V gene: TRBV5-1; D gene: TRBD2; clone size: -; J gene: TRBJ2-7; CDR3 DNA: TGCGCCAGCAGCTTGGGATCAGCGGGACCCTACGAGCAGTACTTC; CDR3 protein: CASSLGSAGPYEQYF
CDR3 length: 13; V gene: TRBV10-3; D gene: TRBD1; clone size: -; J gene: TRBJ1-2; CDR3 DNA: TGTGCCATCACCACAGGGGGCGGGGATGGCTACACCTTC; CDR3 protein: CAITTGGGDGYTF
CDR3 length: 14; V gene: TRBV3-1/TRBV3-2; D gene: TRBD1; clone size: -; J gene: TRBJ1-1; CDR3 DNA: TGTGCCAGCAGCCGGGACAGGAGGAACACTGAAGCTTTCTTT; CDR3 protein: CASSRDRRNTEAFF
CDR3 length: 15; V gene: TRBV25-1; D gene: -; clone size: few; J gene: TRBJ2-5; CDR3 DNA: TGTGCCAGCAGTGAGCCCGACAGATTTCAAGAGACCCAGTACTTC; CDR3 protein: CASSEPDRFQETQYF
CDR3 length: 13; V gene: TRBV5-6; D gene: -; clone size: once; J gene: TRBJ2-7; CDR3 DNA: TGTGCCAGCACCTGGACAGTTCTGGGCGAGCAGTACTTC; CDR3 protein: CASTWTVLGEQYF
CDR3 length: 13; V gene: TRBV3-1/TRBV3-2; D gene: -; clone size: -; J gene: TRBJ2-7; CDR3 DNA: TGTGCCAGCAGCCCGGACATCTCCTACGAGCAGTACTTC; CDR3 protein: CASSPDISYEQYF
CDR3 length: 15; V gene: TRBV4-1; D gene: TRBD1; clone size: few; J gene: TRBJ1-2; CDR3 DNA: TGCGCCAGCAGCCAAGATCCGGGACAGGGCAATGGCTACACCTTC; CDR3 protein: CASSQDPGQGNGYTF
CDR3 length: 12; V gene: TRBV28; D gene: -; clone size: -; J gene: TRBJ1-1; CDR3 DNA: TGTGCCAGCAGCCCCGGCGGGACTGAAGCTTTCTTT; CDR3 protein: CASSPGGTEAFF
CDR3 length: 15; V gene: TRBV19; D gene: -; clone size: -; J gene: TRBJ2-3; CDR3 DNA: TGTGCCAGTAGTATCTATGTCGGAGGGACAGATACGCAGTATTTT; CDR3 protein: CASSIYVGGTDTQYF
CDR3 length: 14; V gene: TRBV16; D gene: -; clone size: -; J gene: TRBJ1-2; CDR3 DNA: TGTGCCAGCAGCCAAGTTGTCGGGGAAGGGGGCTACACCTTC; CDR3 protein: CASSQVVGEGGYTF
CDR3 length: 15; V gene: TRBV9; D gene: -; clone size: -; J gene: TRBJ1-5; CDR3 DNA: TGTGCCAGCAGCCTAGAATCGGGTTTCAATCAGCCCCAGCATTTT; CDR3 protein: CASSLESGFNQPQHF
CDR3 length: 16; V gene: TRBV5-5; D gene: -; clone size: -; J gene: TRBJ2-6; CDR3 DNA: TGTGCCAGCAGCGGAACTTCAGGGTCTGGGGCCAACGTCCTGACTTTC; CDR3 protein: CASSGTSGSGANVLTF
CDR3 length: 17; V gene: TRBV14; D gene: TRBD1; clone size: -; J gene: TRBJ1-2; CDR3 DNA: TGTGCCAGCAGCCAAGGGAGAGGGAACAGGGGGTTCTCTGGCTACACCTTC; CDR3 protein: CASSQGRGNRGFSGYTF
CDR3 length: 15; V gene: TRBV29-1; D gene: TRBD1; clone size: -; J gene: TRBJ1-2; CDR3 DNA: TGCAGCGTTGGGTCGTTGGGACAGGGAACGGGGGGCTACACCTTC; CDR3 protein: CSVGSLGQGTGGYTF
CDR3 length: 14; V gene: TRBV9; D gene: -; clone size: -; J gene: TRBJ1-2; CDR3 DNA: TGTGCCAGCAGCGTAGGAGGGAGTAACTATGGCTACACCTTC; CDR3 protein: CASSVGGSNYGYTF
CDR3 length: 15; V gene: TRBV6-5; D gene: -; clone size: -; J gene: TRBJ1-5; CDR3 DNA: TGTGCCAGCAGGGATGGGGGGGGGTTCAATCAGCCCCAGCATTTT; CDR3 protein: CASRDGGGFNQPQHF
CDR3 length: 14; V gene: TRBV7-2; D gene: TRBD1; clone size: once; J gene: TRBJ1-5; CDR3 DNA: TGTGCCAGCAGCCCCCAGGGGGCATTTCAGCCCCAGCATTTT; CDR3 protein: CASSPQGAFQPQHF
CDR3 length: 17; V gene: TRBV11-2; D gene: TRBD1; clone size: -; J gene: TRBJ1-2; CDR3 DNA: TGTGCCAGCAGCTTAGACTTCGGGACAGGGAGTAACTATGGCTACACCTTC; CDR3 protein: CASSLDFGTGSNYGYTF
CDR3 length: 13; V gene: TRBV12-3/TRBV12-4; D gene: -; clone size: -; J gene: TRBJ1-1; CDR3 DNA: TGTGCCACCACGGTCGGAGGAGGGGCTGAAGCTTTCTTT; CDR3 protein: CATTVGGGAEAFF
CDR3 length: 16; V gene: TRBV5-1; D gene: TRBD1; clone size: -; J gene: TRBJ1-3; CDR3 DNA: TGCGCCAGCAGCCCAATGGGACAGGGTGCCGGAAACACCATATATTTT; CDR3 protein: CASSPMGQGAGNTIYF
CDR3 length: 12; V gene: TRBV30; D gene: TRBD1; clone size: -; J gene: TRBJ1-6; CDR3 DNA: TGTGCCCTCGGGACAGGGGTCTCACCCCTCCACTTT; CDR3 protein: CALGTGVSPLHF
CDR3 length: 16; V gene: TRBV6-1; D gene: -; clone size: -; J gene: TRBJ2-2; CDR3 DNA: TGTGCCAGCAGTGAAGCAGGCGGAGGGGTTACCGGGGAGCTGTTTTTT; CDR3 protein: CASSEAGGGVTGELFF
CDR3 length: 12; V gene: TRBV30; D gene: -; clone size: once; J gene: TRBJ1-6; CDR3 DNA: TGTGCCTGGACCCCCGTTCAGGGGATCCTCCACTTT; CDR3 protein: CAWTPVQGILHF
CDR3 length: 16; V gene: TRBV18; D gene: -; clone size: -; J gene: TRBJ2-5; CDR3 DNA: TGTGCCAGCTCACCTACCACGCACTTGGGGGGAGAGACCCAGTACTTC; CDR3 protein: CASSPTTHLGGETQYF
CDR3 length: 14; V gene: TRBV18; D gene: -; clone size: once; J gene: TRBJ1-5; CDR3 DNA: TGTGCCAGCTCAGCAGCCGGACTTAATCAGCCCCAGCATTTT; CDR3 protein: CASSAAGLNQPQHF
CDR3 length: 16; V gene: TRBV6-5; D gene: -; clone size: -; J gene: TRBJ1-1; CDR3 DNA: TGTGCCAGCAGTTACAATGTCCGAACGCTGAGCGCTGAAGCTTTCTTT; CDR3 protein: CASSYNVRTLSAEAFF
CDR3 length: 14; V gene: TRBV19; D gene: TRBD1; clone size: -; J gene: TRBJ1-6; CDR3 DNA: TGTGCCAGTAGAAGACAGGGGGCAAATTCACCCCTCCACTTT; CDR3 protein: CASRRQGANSPLHF
CDR3 length: 15; V gene: TRBV11-2; D gene: -; clone size: -; J gene: TRBJ2-3; CDR3 DNA: TGTGCCAGCAGCTTAGGACTAGTCAGTTCGGATACGCAGTATTTT; CDR3 protein: CASSLGLVSSDTQYF
CDR3 length: 14; V gene: TRBV7-2; D gene: -; clone size: few; J gene: TRBJ1-5; CDR3 DNA: TGTGCCAGCAGCGTAGGGGAGTTTAATCAGCCCCAGCATTTT; CDR3 protein: CASSVGEFNQPQHF
CDR3 length: 12; V gene: TRBV2; D gene: TRBD1; clone size: -; J gene: TRBJ2-1; CDR3 DNA: TGTGCCAGCAGTGTAGGCCAGGGGGTCCCGTTCTTC; CDR3 protein: CASSVGQGVPFF
CDR3 length: 16; V gene: TRBV7-2; D gene: TRBD2; clone size: -; J gene: TRBJ2-3; CDR3 DNA: TGTGCCAGCAGCTTTACGCGGGGGTTCCCGGGAGATACGCAGTATTTT; CDR3 protein: CASSFTRGFPGDTQYF
CDR3 length: 15; V gene: TRBV18; D gene: TRBD1; clone size: -; J gene: TRBJ2-1; CDR3 DNA: TGTGCCAGCTCACCCAAAGACAGGGGAGGCAATGAGCAGTTCTTC; CDR3 protein: CASSPKDRGGNEQFF
CDR3 length: 14; V gene: TRBV15; D gene: TRBD1; clone size: -; J gene: TRBJ1-5; CDR3 DNA: TGTGCCACCTCGGCTGGACAGGAACTTCAGCCCCAGCATTTT; CDR3 protein: CATSAGQELQPQHF
CDR3 length: 15; V gene: TRBV12-5; D gene: -; clone size: -; J gene: TRBJ2-3; CDR3 DNA: TGTGCTAGTGGTTTGGGGGACTTTAGCACAGATACGCAGTATTTT; CDR3 protein: CASGLGDFSTDTQYF
CDR3 length: 11; V gene: TRBV7-9; D gene: -; clone size: -; J gene: TRBJ1-2; CDR3 DNA: TGTGCCAGCAGCTTAGCCCCTACCTACACCTTC; CDR3 protein: CASSLAPTYTF
CDR3 length: 16; V gene: TRBV5-1; D gene: TRBD1; clone size: -; J gene: TRBJ1-2; CDR3 DNA: TGCGCCAGCAGCCTAGACACCACAGGGGGCGCTTATGGCTACACCTTC; CDR3 protein: CASSLDTTGGAYGYTF
CDR3 length: 16; V gene: TRBV12-2; D gene: -; clone size: -; J gene: TRBJ1-6; CDR3 DNA: TGTGCAAGTCGCTTTCCCCCGAGGGACAGGGGGTCACCCCTCCACTTT; CDR3 protein: CASRFPPRDRGSPLHF
CDR3 length: 13; V gene: TRBV19; D gene: -; clone size: -; J gene: TRBJ1-1; CDR3 DNA: TGTGCCAGTAGTCTCTTTTCGAACACTGAAGCTTTCTTT; CDR3 protein: CASSLFSNTEAFF
CDR3 length: 12; V gene: TRBV12-3/TRBV12-4; D gene: -; clone size: -; J gene: TRBJ2-3; CDR3 DNA: TGTGCCAGCATGGGAGGGGGGGGACAGCAGTATTTT; CDR3 protein: CASMGGGGQQYF
CDR3 length: 16; V gene: TRBV7-2; D gene: -; clone size: -; J gene: TRBJ2-1; CDR3 DNA: TGTGCCAGCAGCTTAGGAGACTACCTCTCCTACAATGAGCAGTTCTTC; CDR3 protein: CASSLGDYLSYNEQFF
CDR3 length: 15; V gene: TRBV5-4; D gene: TRBD2; clone size: -; J gene: TRBJ2-1; CDR3 DNA: TGTGCCAGCAGCGCAGGGACTAGCGGGGGCAATGAGCAGTTCTTC; CDR3 protein: CASSAGTSGGNEQFF
CDR3 length: 13; V gene: TRBV4-1; D gene: -; clone size: -; J gene: TRBJ1-2; CDR3 DNA: TGCGCCAGCAGCGAGTTAGCTAACTATGGCTACACCTTC; CDR3 protein: CASSELANYGYTF
CDR3 length: 15; V gene: TRBV7-9; D gene: -; clone size: few; J gene: TRBJ1-2; CDR3 DNA: TGTGCCAGCAGCAGTACCAGTCAAGGAGCGGGAGGCTACACCTTC; CDR3 protein: CASSSTSQGAGGYTF
CDR3 length: 16; V gene: TRBV9; D gene: TRBD2; clone size: -; J gene: TRBJ2-1; CDR3 DNA: TGTGCCAGCAGCCTATATACGGGACTAGCCTCCAATGAGCAGTTCTTC; CDR3 protein: CASSLYTGLASNEQFF
CDR3 length: 13; V gene: TRBV10-1; D gene: -; clone size: -; J gene: TRBJ1-3; CDR3 DNA: TGCGCCAGTCGCCCATCGCTAGGAAACACCATATATTTT; CDR3 protein: CASRPSLGNTIYF
CDR3 length: 15; V gene: TRBV9; D gene: TRBD2; clone size: -; J gene: TRBJ2-3; CDR3 DNA: TGTGCCAGCACCGCGCGGGGGGGCGCTACAGATACGCAGTATTTT; CDR3 protein: CASTARGGATDTQYF
CDR3 length: 15; V gene: TRBV7-2; D gene: TRBD1; clone size: -; J gene: TRBJ2-7; CDR3 DNA: TGTGCCAGCAGCTTCGCTGGAGGGACAGGGGACGAGCAGTACTTC; CDR3 protein: CASSFAGGTGDEQYF
CDR3 length: 15; V gene: TRBV6-5; D gene: -; clone size: -; J gene: TRBJ2-2; CDR3 DNA: TGTGCCAGCAGTTACGTCTCTACGGGGATCGGGGAGCTGTTTTTT; CDR3 protein: CASSYVSTGIGELFF
CDR3 length: 15; V gene: TRBV4-3; D gene: TRBD2; clone size: -; J gene: TRBJ2-1; CDR3 DNA: TGCGCCAGCAGCCAAGCCGGCGGGGGGGCCGATGAGCAGTTCTTC; CDR3 protein: CASSQAGGGADEQFF